This TCR beta chain was obtained from a study of monozygotic twins with cystic fibrosis. Overall study results and limits: Median Simpson clonality of 0.0095 suggested naive T cells predominated. Monozygotic CF twin pairs shared significantly more nucleotide-identical clonotypes than unrelated CF individuals did.

Worth noting for this clone: What it recognizes is unknown.

Profiling relied on immunoSEQ multiplex PCR, and the TCRdb table lists in-frame clones only, not all of them. The sample carries about 10,000 clones, just over 99% recorded once. The J segment lost 5 bases and the V segment lost 1 base, leaving 9 bases of the junction unmatched. The CDR3 extends over 16 amino acids. CDR1 and CDR2 from the germline V gene are LGHNA and YSLEER. The rearrangement uses TRBV4-3 and TRBJ2-5, with TRBD1 matching over 8 bases. The clonotype originates from a man younger than 30 with cystic fibrosis. The material sequenced was blood. CDR3: CASSQGGQGGFETQYF. The CDR3 DNA reads TGCGCCAGCAGCCAAGGCGGACAGGGTGGGTTTGAGACCCAGTACTTC.